A selection of T cell receptor beta chains follows, all from one sample in a study of blood T cells in healthy people across ages. TCRdb re-called the 5' RACE reads through MiXCR, storing one row per CDR3 protein. The sample has some 900,000 distinct CDR3 sequences, roughly 26% seen once. The material sequenced was blood. The receptors originated from a woman older than 75 in good health. CDR3s include the opening cysteine and the closing phenylalanine or tryptophan.

TRBV20-1,TRBJ1-5,CSASEGLVNNQPQHF
TRBV4-1,TRBJ2-7,CASSQDQAYSVGEQYF
TRBV20-1,TRBJ1-2,CSARGQYGYTF
TRBV11-2,TRBJ2-1,CASSLVVSLLKSSYNEQFF
TRBV3-1,TRBJ1-2,CASSQDEGLGGYTF
TRBV20-1,TRBJ1-5,CSARPEKGFEPQHF
TRBV10-3,TRBJ1-1,CAISQDREAEAFF
TRBV20-1,TRBJ2-1,CSARSSDEQFF
TRBV5-4,TRBJ1-4,CASRKGGTGTNEKLFF
TRBV4-3,TRBJ2-3,CASSQDPQRTSGGADTQYF
TRBV5-1,TRBJ2-3,CASSWRGSDTDTQYF
TRBV6-6,TRBJ2-1,CASSYSGRTGSYNEQFF
TRBV4-3,TRBJ2-2,CASSQAQGEYTGELFF
TRBV10-3,TRBJ2-5,CAISGHPGQGGGETQYF
TRBV12-3/TRBV12-4,TRBJ2-7,CASKAAGGAYEQYF
TRBV21-1,TRBJ1-6,CASYRGSSYNSPLHF
TRBV6-1,TRBJ2-7,CASRADRNEQYF
TRBV12-3/TRBV12-4,TRBJ1-5,CASSSGRSGNQPQHF
TRBV6-2/TRBV6-3,TRBJ1-2,CASSGQGNLWDYGYTF
TRBV6-4,TRBJ2-1,CASSDEQSQFF
TRBV10-3,TRBJ1-5,CATAQQGTDQPQHF
TRBV6-2/TRBV6-3,TRBJ2-1,CASSYSNSGYEQFF
TRBV6-6,TRBJ2-2,CASSYSIGITSTGELFF
TRBV9,TRBJ2-3,CASSTSSGGAYTQYF
TRBV4-2,TRBJ2-3,CASSPGGGSGADTQYF
TRBV7-2,TRBJ2-3,CASSLARDGREQYF
TRBV7-8,TRBJ1-2,CASSRQTGGDGYTF
TRBV6-6,TRBJ1-3,CASTTNRATGNTVYF
TRBV19,TRBJ1-2,CASSSRGADWYGYTF
TRBV20-1,TRBJ2-3,CSARRATSGTDTQYF
TRBV12-3/TRBV12-4,TRBJ1-5,CASSQRTGLQPQHF
TRBV24-1,TRBJ2-1,CATSDGNRIPYNEQFF
TRBV24-1,TRBJ2-2,CATSDPWKTGELFF
TRBV6-2/TRBV6-3,TRBJ1-6,CASSERRIYRSYNSPLHF
TRBV6-5,TRBJ2-6,CASSSLANVLTF
TRBV4-3,TRBJ2-7,CASSQDHAVGTYEQYF
TRBV7-2,TRBJ2-3,CASSLRGFDTQYF
TRBV7-2,TRBJ1-6,CASSTSRREPLHF
TRBV3-1,TRBJ2-7,CASSQDGTSGTYEQYF